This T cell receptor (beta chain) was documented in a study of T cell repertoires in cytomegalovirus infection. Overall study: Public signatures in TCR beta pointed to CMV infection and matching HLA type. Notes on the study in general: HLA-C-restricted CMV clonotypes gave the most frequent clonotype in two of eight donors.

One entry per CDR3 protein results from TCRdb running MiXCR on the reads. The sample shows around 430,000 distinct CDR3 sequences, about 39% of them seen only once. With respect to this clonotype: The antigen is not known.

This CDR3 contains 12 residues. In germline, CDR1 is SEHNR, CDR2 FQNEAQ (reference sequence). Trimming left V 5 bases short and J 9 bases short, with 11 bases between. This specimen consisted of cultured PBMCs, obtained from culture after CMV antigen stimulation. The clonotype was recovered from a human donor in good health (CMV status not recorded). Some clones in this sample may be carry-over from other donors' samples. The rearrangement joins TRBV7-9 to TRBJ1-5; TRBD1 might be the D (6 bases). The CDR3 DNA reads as TGTGCCAGCAGCCCCCTAGGGGGGCCCCAGCATTTT. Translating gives CASSPLGGPQHF.